This T cell receptor (beta chain) was observed in a study of blood T cells in healthy people across ages (dated by TCRdb to 2015 to 2017). Regarding the complete study: In model experiments, template switching captured roughly one uniquely barcoded TCR beta cDNA molecule for every two T cells. Using deep sequencing normalized with unique cDNA molecular identifiers, the study measured how TCR beta repertoire diversity changes with age. The donors were divided into four age groups: young (average around 15 years), middle-aged (about 39), aged (62) and long-lived (around 80). Donors of different ages were randomly distributed across sequencing lanes to avoid experimental bias. For two donors (one aged 18 to 30 and one aged 80 or older), the study analyzed two additional independent replicas of 1 million unique cDNA reads from the same blood draw. Overall study results and their limits: The CMV infection status of donors was not known, potentially confounding age-related changes in expanded clonotypes. Estimates of total diversity based on one million sequenced T cells were regarded as lower bounds and as underestimates. The long-lived group showed more naive CD4+ T cells, fewer expanded clones and increased TCR diversity than the aged group, suggesting age selection. As age increased, observed TCR beta diversity per million T cells dropped in a roughly linear way, and a significant reduction was already evident by age 40. A strong correlation was found between observed TCR beta diversity and the percentage of naive T cells measured by flow cytometry. Conclusive comparison of naive and antigen-experienced compartments was prevented by the profiling of bulk unsorted PBMCs.

Receptor amplification or capture employed 5' RACE. Sequencing was carried out with an Illumina HiSeq 2500. A second PCR of roughly 6 to 12 cycles was performed with a sample-barcoded 5' primer and a J-beta primer mix. A unique molecular identifier was introduced onto each TCR beta cDNA molecule by a template-switch 5' adaptor carrying 12 random nucleotides. At least 3 million CDR3-containing paired-end reads were obtained from each sample. First-strand cDNA was synthesized from all RNA with the Mint cDNA synthesis kit, primed by a TRBC-specific oligonucleotide. After uracil-DNA glycosylase treatment, a first 18-cycle PCR used universal primers M1SS and BC2_uni_R on all cDNA. The original methods were these. For normalization, 1 million high-quality reads were randomly selected from each sample, with every read carrying a distinct molecular identifier. Instead of being binned into consensus sequences, reads with shared molecular identifiers were discarded. MiTCR, set to a Q25 quality threshold and the strictest error-elimination algorithm, was used for CDR3 identification, clonotype clustering and error correction. A nonparametric unseen species model using Euler transformation provided a lower-bound estimate of total TCR beta diversity. The raw public reads went through TCRdb reprocessing: fastp at Q25, MiXCR clone calling, in-frame beta chains kept. Rows are combined by CDR3 protein, so each entry shows the most common genes and DNA. The V and J calls and clone size are TCRdb's, not the authors'. This sample holds some 700,000 distinct CDR3 sequences; approximately 22% were observed only once. The ten largest clones take up approximately 20% of the sample.

Donors were approximately 42 systemically healthy Caucasian individuals from Russia aged roughly 6 to 100 years. Around 9.7 milliliters of peripheral blood were collected from each donor into EDTA-treated Vacutainer tubes. Ficoll-Paque density-gradient centrifugation was used to isolate PBMCs, with at least 6.5 million per sample. Trizol reagent was used to extract total RNA from the PBMCs, yielding at least 6 micrograms per sample. For every donor, flow cytometry on a PBMC aliquot measured the percentage of naive CD45RAhigh/CD27high T cells. For this chain, trimming is 0 bases at the V end and 8 bases at the J end, and the number of junction bases without a gene match is 1. CDR1 is given as MNHEY and CDR2 as SVGAGI, both from the germline V gene. There are 13 amino acids in the CDR3, from cysteine to phenylalanine inclusive. Just the 39-base CDR3 DNA is kept, in frame starting at base 1. This clonotype was counted between two and nine times. It lacks a known antigen. Base qualities are not recorded, but no much larger clone differs from it by a single base.

The rearranged chain carries TRBV6-5 and TRBJ1-1, and TRBD1 aligns with 9 junction nucleotides. The sequencing sample was made of blood. This sequence was found in a man between 65 and 79 years old in good health. The CDR3 reads CASSYSGTGEAFF. Read as DNA, the sequence is TGTGCCAGCAGTTACTCCGGGACAGGGGAAGCTTTCTTT.